Following are 24 T cell receptor beta chains from one sample sequenced in a study of T cell repertoires in cytomegalovirus infection. A single record per CDR3 protein comes from TCRdb applying MiXCR to the reads. The repertoire includes hundreds of thousands of distinct CDR3 sequences, approximately 25% of them detected once, and 8% sits in the top ten. Sequenced material: CD8+ T cells from PBMCs. All receptors come from a human donor in good health (CMV status not recorded). Some clones in this sample may be carry-over from other donors' samples.

The rearrangement links TRBV5-1 to TRBJ1-1, with D perhaps TRBD1 (6 bases). The CDR3 consists of 16 residues. Germline lookup yields CDR1 SGHRS and CDR2 YFSETQ. V lost 0 bases, J lost 4 bases, and 16 bases lay in between. The CDR3 region has the DNA TGCGCCAGCAGCTTGGCCGGGCTCAGGGGCGGCACTGAAGCTTTCTTT. This encodes CASSLAGLRGGTEAFF.

The CDR3 sequence is CASGFPPGGPTEAFF. CDR3 sequence (DNA): TGTGCTAGTGGTTTTCCTCCGGGGGGGCCGACTGAAGCTTTCTTT. This rearrangement joins TRBV12-5 to TRBJ1-1, with a weak D call TRBD1 (6 bases). CDR1 and CDR2 (germline): LGHNT, FRNRAP. V shed 3 bases and J shed 5 bases, with 16 bases lying between them. There are 15 residues in the CDR3.

This clonotype occurred a few times. The chain has TRBV10-3 and TRBJ2-5; the match to TRBD1 covers 9 bases. Germline loops: CDR1 ENHRY, CDR2 SYGVKD. Trimming took 4 bases from V and 4 from J; bases not matched to a gene: 4. CDR3 length: 14 amino acids. The CDR3 sequence: CAISATGGRETQYF. CDR3 coding DNA: TGTGCCATCAGTGCCACAGGGGGCCGAGAGACCCAGTACTTC.

Note on this clonotype: Being one base from a much bigger clone, this may be a read error. This rearrangement joins TRBV10-3 to TRBJ2-3, with 9 nucleotides matching TRBD1. There are 13 residues in the CDR3. Trimming at V came to 8 bases and at J to 5 bases, leaving 5 bases not matched to a gene. From germline, CDR1 is ENHRY and CDR2 SYGVKD. The CDR3 DNA reads as TGTGCCATCGGACAGGGGTCCATAGATACGCAGTATTTT. This gives the protein CAIGQGSIDTQYF.

This clonotype was seen ten or more times. This chain links TRBV7-2 with TRBJ2-5, with 7 bases matching TRBD2. CDR1 is SGHTA, CDR2 FQGNSA, per germline. Trimming at V came to 1 base and at J to 5 bases, leaving 7 bases not matched to a gene. The CDR3 consists of 15 residues. DNA of the CDR3: TGTGCCAGCAGCTTAGGTGGGGGGGGTTTGGAGACCCAGTACTTC. Translation: CASSLGGGGLETQYF.

Of note for this clonotype: Given a much more abundant clone one base away, this may be a read error. The chain employs TRBV6-2 or TRBV6-3 and TRBJ2-1; D not resolved. Germline lookup yields CDR1 MNHEY and CDR2 SVGEGT. This CDR3 spans 13 amino acids. CDR3 bases: TGTGCCAACAGTTACCTGGGCTACAATGAGCAGTTCTTC. Its translation is CANSYLGYNEQFF.

The V call is TRBV23-1, the J call TRBJ1-1, with TRBD1 matching over 7 bases. TRBV23-1 is labeled an ORF, and its function is uncertain. J gave up 1 base and V 6 bases, and 11 bases lay outside the gene matches. This CDR3 contains 16 residues. This CDR3 reads CASRPIAGQKNTEAFF. The DNA for the CDR3 is TGCGCCAGCAGACCAATAGCGGGACAGAAGAACACTGAAGCTTTCTTT.

In regard to this clonotype: Being one base from a much bigger clone, this may be a read error. The rearrangement joins TRBV10-3 to TRBJ1-2; maybe TRBD1 (5 bases). Looked up from germline, CDR1 is ENHRY and CDR2 is SYGVKD. This CDR3 comprises 13 residues. For the CDR3, the DNA is TGTACCATCAGTGAGGAGACAGTCTATGGCTACACCTTC. Amino acid sequence: CTISEETVYGYTF.

The chain uses TRBV5-6 and TRBJ2-5, with 7 bases lining up with TRBD1. CDR1 is SGHDT, CDR2 YYEEEE, per germline. The CDR3 runs 14 residues. The V gene end was trimmed by 3 bases and the J gene end by 6 bases; junction bases not matched to a gene: 8. CDR3 in amino acids: CASSSMTGIKTQYF. The CDR3, as DNA: TGTGCCAGCAGCTCTATGACAGGGATAAAGACCCAGTACTTC.

The rearrangement uses TRBV10-3 and TRBJ2-7, with TRBD1 matching over 7 bases. Germline V gives CDR1 ENHRY, CDR2 SYGVKD. The CDR3 is 16 amino acids. The V and J ends lost 4 bases and 2 bases, in that order; junction bases with no gene match: 11. The CDR3 protein is CAISGGTVKSPYEQYF. The CDR3 coding sequence is TGTGCCATCAGTGGTGGGACAGTAAAAAGTCCCTACGAGCAGTACTTC.

This clonotype was observed a few times. The rearrangement uses TRBV29-1 and TRBJ1-2; 7 nucleotides align to TRBD1. J was trimmed by 4 bases and V by 5 bases; bases with no gene match: 13. CDR3 size: 15 residues. Germline loops: CDR1 SQVTM, CDR2 ANQGSEA. The CDR3 coding sequence is TGCAGCGTTCCCCAGGGGAGGGGGCCGGGCTATGGCTACACCTTC. It codes for CSVPQGRGPGYGYTF.

This clonotype turned up a few times. The chain employs TRBV10-3 and TRBJ2-3; TRBD2 aligns across 7 bases. The CDR3 consists of 14 residues. Losses at the gene ends were 3 bases for V and 6 bases for J; bases not matched to a gene: 6. In germline, CDR1 is ENHRY, CDR2 SYGVKD. CDR3 bases: TGTGCCATCAGTGAATCAGCGGGGTGGGATACGCAGTATTTT. Its protein product is CAISESAGWDTQYF.

The V call is TRBV9, the J call TRBJ1-1; D may be TRBD1 (6 bases). Between the trimmed V and J ends, which lost 0 bases and 11 bases, there was a span of 14 bases. This CDR3 comprises 13 residues. Germline loops: CDR1 SGDLS, CDR2 YYNGEE. The CDR3 spells CASSVGGRREAFF. CDR3 nucleotide sequence: TGTGCCAGCAGCGTAGGGGGGCGGAGGGAGGCTTTCTTT.

On this clonotype itself: A read error is possible here, since a much larger clone lies one base away. V usage is TRBV10-1 and J usage is TRBJ2-7, with 8 bases matching TRBD2. Germline lookup yields CDR1 WNHNN and CDR2 SYGVQD (reference sequence). The CDR3 totals 17 residues. After removal of 7 bases from V and 6 bases from J, the junction contained 20 bases not matched to a gene. This CDR3 is CASMGGGSGSSLSEQYF. Here the CDR3 DNA reads TGCGCCAGCATGGGCGGGGGGAGCGGATCAAGCCTTAGCGAGCAGTACTTC.

This clonotype was counted a few times. The chain has TRBV28 and TRBJ1-1; TRBD1 matches at 8 bases. The CDR3 length is 15 residues. Germline CDR1 reads MDHEN; CDR2 reads SYDVKM. The trim removed 3 bases at V and 4 bases at J, leaving 7 bases unmatched. CDR3 nucleotides: TGTGCCAGCAGTTTGCAGGGGGCGCTGGCCACTGAAGCTTTCTTT. This codes for CASSLQGALATEAFF. Variable domain in full (rest from reference TRBV28 and TRBJ1-1): DVKVTQSSRYLVKRTGEKVFLECVQDMDHENMFWYRQDPGLGLRLIYFSYDVKMKEKGDIPEGYSVSREKKERFSLILESASTNQTSMYLCASSLQGALATEAFFGQGTRLTVV.

This clonotype was seen ten or more times. This CDR3 reads CASSLAQYNRPGTDTQYF. Written as DNA, the CDR3 is TGTGCCAGCAGCTTAGCTCAGTATAACAGGCCGGGCACAGATACGCAGTATTTT. The chain recombines TRBV7-2 with TRBJ2-3; weak D call: TRBD1 (5 bases). Trimming took off 0 bases at V and 1 base at J, with 17 bases between the two ends. CDR1 SGHTA and CDR2 FQGNSA come from the germline V gene. The CDR3 consists of 18 residues.

The V and J genes are TRBV6-2 or TRBV6-3 and TRBJ1-5, with D unresolved. Between the trimmed V and J ends, which lost 4 bases and 7 bases, there was a span of 17 bases. The CDR3 contains 15 residues. CDR1 and CDR2 from the germline V gene are MNHEY and SVGEGT. The CDR3: CASSSPGPLGQPQHF. In DNA, the CDR3 is TGTGCCAGCAGTTCCCCGGGCCCCCTGGGGCAGCCCCAGCATTTT.

Of note for this clonotype: This may come from a read error, since a much larger clone is one base off. This chain uses TRBV12-3 or TRBV12-4 with TRBJ1-5, with D tentatively TRBD1 (6 bases). This CDR3 is built from 17 residues. Between the trimmed V and J ends, which lost 1 base and 3 bases, there was a span of 16 bases. In DNA form, the CDR3 reads TGTGCCAGCAGTTTAGAGATAGGACAGAGGATCAATCAGCCCCAGCATTTT. It codes for CASSLEIGQRINQPQHF.

This clonotype showed up just a few times. The chain links TRBV12-3 or TRBV12-4 to TRBJ1-5, with 7 bases that match TRBD1. V shed 2 bases and J 5 bases; nucleotides not matched to a gene: 6. The CDR3 runs to 15 residues. CDR3 sequence: CASSLPGQRDQPQHF. CDR3 nucleotide sequence: TGTGCCAGCAGTTTACCGGGACAGAGAGATCAGCCCCAGCATTTT.

This clonotype was detected many times. The V gene is TRBV28, the J gene TRBJ1-6; no definite D call. The germline V gene has CDR1 MDHEN and CDR2 SYDVKM. Trimming shortened V by 4 bases and J by 6 bases, and 13 bases separated the two germline ends. The CDR3 consists of 15 residues. In nucleotides, the CDR3 is TGTGCCAGCAGTTCCCTTTGGGCCCTTAATTCACCCCTCCACTTT. This translates into CASSSLWALNSPLHF.

This clonotype has ten or more counts. The chain joins TRBV7-8 to TRBJ1-1, with TRBD1 matching 8 bases. Trimming took 6 bases from V and 1 from J; bases not matched to a gene: 4. Germline V gene lookup returns CDR1 SGHVS and CDR2 FQNEAQ. The CDR3 is 14 residues long. This chain's CDR3 is CASSNRGRNTEAFF. The CDR3 DNA is TGTGCCAGCAGTAACAGGGGGAGGAACACTGAAGCTTTCTTT.

This clonotype was recorded a few times. The genes are TRBV5-5 and TRBJ2-7, with D possibly TRBD1 on 5 matching bases. CDR1 SGHKS and CDR2 YYEKEE come from the germline V gene (reference sequence). V was clipped by 4 bases and J by 2 bases, with 7 bases between them. The CDR3 runs to 12 residues. The CDR3 is CASSLQAYEQYF. CDR3 DNA sequence: TGTGCCAGCAGCCTACAGGCCTACGAGCAGTACTTC.

The table lists this clonotype with a few counts. The chain employs TRBV7-8 and TRBJ2-5; the D is unclear. Germline assignment: CDR1 SGHVS and CDR2 FQNEAQ. V was cut by 10 bases and J by 4 bases, with 4 bases left in between. The CDR3 has 9 residues. The CDR3 protein is CATRETQYF. CDR3 DNA sequence: TGTGCCACCCGAGAGACCCAGTACTTC.

This clonotype was counted ten times or more. The chain couples TRBV12-3 or TRBV12-4 to TRBJ2-5, with D possibly matching TRBD2 (5 bases). The V end lost 5 bases, the J end lost 2 bases, and 12 bases lay between the germline ends. This CDR3 comprises 14 residues. The CDR3 coding sequence is TGTGCCAGCAGTCGAAAGGACTTACAAGAGACCCAGTACTTC. This codes for CASSRKDLQETQYF.